This TCR beta chain was sequenced in a study of T-cell memory formation after mild COVID-19. As to this clonotype: Its antigen is not identified.

Using constant-segment primers, 5'RACE produced TCR alpha and TCR beta cDNA libraries carrying sample barcodes and UMIs. One entry per CDR3 protein results from TCRdb running MiXCR on the 5' RACE reads. The sample holds a few hundred thousand distinct CDR3 sequences; roughly a tenth are singletons and the top ten take around 20%. The V gene lost 6 bases and the J gene lost 5 bases, with 13 bases spanning the gap. This CDR3 contains 13 residues. Germline values: CDR1 ENHRY, CDR2 SYGVKD. Study-level points and caveats: Day 15 to 85 contracting clones showed balanced CD4/CD8; day 15 to 37 expanders favored CD4+.

The receptor's source is a man in his late teens or twenties who had mild COVID-19 (a few samples of this study predate the infection). Cell type and time point are not known. This sequence joins TRBV10-3 and TRBJ2-5; maybe TRBD2 (5 bases). Sequenced input: PBMCs or a T cell subset sorted from them (not recorded which). CDR3 DNA sequence: TGTGCCATCAGGACCCTAGCCGGCGAGACCCAGTACTTC. Its protein is CAIRTLAGETQYF.